This TCR beta chain was observed in a study of cytomegalovirus exposure and HLA in healthy donors (dated by TCRdb to about 2017). Concerning the study at large: In an earlier analysis of 550 to 750 of the donors, about 260 Gb of sequence data and some 100 million unique TCR beta sequences from about 179 million T cells were reported. An early release covering roughly 600 HLA-typed donors comprised 250 to 350 gigabases of sequencing data and tens of millions of unique TCR sequences. The genetic ancestry cluster associated with self-reported Caucasian donors included about 81% of the 398 genotyped donors. The aim of the study was to test whether cataloging public T cell receptors could identify signatures of past pathogen exposure. The study profiled the T cell repertoires of more than 500 subjects by immunosequencing and related them to cytomegalovirus serostatus. Besides the first cohort of approximately 670 subjects, a separate validation cohort made up of 90 to 150 different subjects was used. The study combined high-throughput TCR immunosequencing, statistical association of individual TCRs with disease status, and machine learning to predict cytomegalovirus infection status. In a later analysis, previously published TCR beta repertoires from some 640 donors were re-analyzed and high-resolution HLA genotyping was added so that TCR occurrence patterns could be studied. In the later analysis, no new phenotypic data were used to find candidate immune exposures; instead, reliance was placed on TCR beta sequences and their occurrence across donors. In an earlier analysis of roughly 540 of the donors, high-throughput TCR beta sequencing was used to judge whether each TCR beta V gene segment behaved as functional or pseudogenic. Donor age, sex, ethnicity and CMV serostatus were compiled together with the repertoire data. In a later genetic analysis, genome-wide SNP genotypes for about 65% of the roughly 700 donors were used, and that subset was treated as a discovery cohort. Every discovery cohort repertoire had been produced on one sequencing platform. Both class I and class II loci were covered by HLA typing, at four-digit resolution. Typing coverage varied by locus: roughly 620-630 donors for A, B, C, DRB1 and DQB1; some 520 for DQA1; about 590 for DPA1; roughly 450 for DPB1. Roughly 5 DR-DQ haplotypes were handled as single units for association and clustering because linkage in the cohort was strong. Among 300 to 500 genotyped donors of the cohort, an average of around 240,000 unique TCR beta nucleotide sequences was sequenced per donor, of which about 20% were non-productive. What the research found in general, with its limitations: The cohort was sequenced for TCR beta chains only, and without alpha or paired-chain data the features that could be detected were limited. Correlated functional status among segregating V segments might be attributable to linkage disequilibrium, but an unknown experimental factor could not be ruled out. An earlier analysis of 450 to 750 of the donors showed that most TCR beta V segments appeared in productive rearrangements either about 87% or about 30% of the time, which broadly matched IMGT annotations. Across donors, most TCR sequences were observed very rarely, whereas some public TCRs were present in many individuals. Specific HLA alleles were associated with 15,000 to 20,000 TCR beta sequences at a false discovery rate of 0.05 in a later analysis. It was suggested by the authors that the approach could potentially be generalized to other disease states and immunological phenotypes. The classifier was reported to diagnose cytomegalovirus status with high specificity and sensitivity in both the original cohort and the validation cohort. Because HLA typing was unavailable for some donors at each locus, only the typed subset was used in association tests. A cluster of highly shared sequence variants was judged likely to represent a technical artifact of the sequencing pipeline. In a later genetic analysis, fewer N-insertions in productive TCRs were reported among donors in an Asian-associated ancestry cluster than the roughly 640-donor mean. A later genetic analysis associated a missense DCLRE1C variant with V-gene and J-gene trimming of TCR beta chains, and an independent cohort replicated the association. When HLA alleles, especially DR and DQ, strongly co-occurred, attributing TCR associations to individual alleles was difficult. In a later analysis, HLA-associated TCR beta chains were found to be more clonally expanded and to have lower generation probabilities than equally common non-associated chains. Over 15 rarely observed V segments, including chromosome 9 orphons, were excluded from the earlier analysis of approximately 500 of the donors because counts were too low. In a later analysis, several top co-occurrence clusters were reported to appear linked to parvovirus B19, influenza, CMV and Epstein-Barr virus. Sequencing depth was assumed to be roughly uniform across donors in the presence/absence analyses, though that assumption may not hold. Some IMGT-functional V segments, including TRBV6-2 and TRBV6-3, could not be distinguished by the 87-base-pair reads and were therefore excluded. A later analysis found that most CMV-associated TCR beta chains appeared HLA-restricted, with HLA associations seemingly driven largely by CMV exposure. CMV serostatus was the only immune exposure information available for the cohort. A further reported finding was that TCR beta sequences accurately predicted the HLA-A and HLA-B alleles for most subjects in the first cohort. The study gave a list of about 170 TCR beta chains associated with cytomegalovirus. According to a later analysis, TCR association rates differed among HLA loci, with DRB1 alleles showing the most associated TCRs and HLA-C alleles showing the fewest. In vitro tests confirmed that three of the cytomegalovirus-associated TCR beta chains recognize cytomegalovirus antigens.

Turning to this clone: It lacks a known antigen. Base quality data are lacking; no much larger clone is found one base away.

The CDR3 goes from the cysteine to the phenylalanine over 10 residues. The kept DNA is CDR3 alone, 30 bases in frame from the first base. The germline V gene specifies MDHEN as CDR1 and SYDVKM as CDR2. Trimming removed 10 bases from V and 10 bases from J; the gene matches leave 6 bases unexplained. The cohort consisted of hundreds of healthy bone marrow donors. At the time of sampling, all cohort members were nominally healthy, though unrecorded immune exposures were likely present. The donor was CMV seronegative and was included in the group of a few hundred seronegative cohort members. A peripheral blood sample was collected from each donor, and TCR beta sequencing was performed on peripheral blood mononuclear cells. The Qiagen DNeasy Blood Extraction Kit was used to extract genomic DNA from the blood cell samples. Library preparation used the immunoSEQ multiplex PCR assay. A mixture of 60 forward primers for TCR Vbeta segments and 13 reverse primers for TCR Jbeta segments was used in the multiplex PCR. The CDR3 region of rearranged TCR beta genes was amplified from genomic DNA by a multiplex PCR assay. The Illumina HiSeq System was used to sequence the amplified TCR beta libraries as 87-base-pair reads. Concerning the study's data processing: In a later analysis, around 80 million unique TCR beta chains were counted across the 650 to 700 repertoires, and about 10 million of these chains were shared by at least two donors. To remove PCR and sequencing errors, raw reads were error-corrected and collapsed into unique sequences using a nearest-neighbor algorithm that merged closely related sequences. V, D and J gene segments were assigned by aligning CDR3 sequences to IMGT reference sequences. For a sequence to be retained, at least a six-nucleotide match to both a V gene segment and a J gene segment was required. Rearrangements were classified as productive when the CDR3 lacked stop codons and remained in frame with V and J, and all other rearrangements were classified as non-productive. Following IMGT convention, CDR3 was defined as the stretch from the second conserved V-encoded cysteine to the conserved J-encoded phenylalanine. The earlier analysis of around 640 of the donors excluded sequences that lacked an unambiguous match to a single V gene segment. In an earlier analysis of 587 of the donors, V segments were called functional above 56.7% productive rearrangements and were called segregating when the between-donor standard deviation exceeded 5%. A statistical classification framework was built to diagnose cytomegalovirus status from the catalog of TCR beta chain sequences. A later analysis assigned V and J genes by comparing TCR nucleotide sequences with IMGT/GENE-DB human TR gene sequences. The TCRdist pipeline was used in a later analysis to assign CDR3 sequences and most-parsimonious VDJ recombination scenarios. In a later analysis, each TCR beta chain was defined by its CDR3 amino acid sequence together with its V-gene family, and reads lacking a unique V-gene family were excluded. To address suspected cross-contamination and a sequencing artifact, a later analysis removed 592 highly shared, low-generation-probability nucleotide sequences. For each public chain, a later analysis derived a clonal expansion index from normalized ranks of inferred template counts within each repertoire. In a later analysis, generation probabilities were computed with a VDJ recombination model fitted to out-of-frame rearrangements, and the resulting probabilities were checked against IGoR. A later analysis scored TCR-TCR, TCR-HLA and TCR-CMV co-occurrence with hypergeometric tests, applying a repertoire-size bias correction to TCR pairs. False discovery rates were estimated in a later analysis by permuting HLA or CMV assignments 20 times. In a later analysis, co-occurring TCRs were grouped using DBSCAN, and TCRdist sequence similarity was added for clustering within HLA-allele-positive subsets. For co-occurrence clustering, repertoires with fewer than 30,000 or more than 120,000 public chains were excluded, along with 4 to 6 repertoires with anomalous nucleotide sharing. TCRdb limited this immuneACCESS table to in-frame rearrangements with V and J called. A share of clones is missing; checked studies link under half to unresolved V genes, and the rest is unexplained. V, J and clone size were drawn from that table, and D and trimming were deduced from the DNA. The table for this sample lists around 200,000 clones; 65% to 90% of them were counted only once. Approximately 2.2% of the sample lies in the top ten.

The rearranged segments are TRBV28 and TRBJ1-1; 7 central nucleotides agree with TRBD1. The sample comprised PBMCs. The receptor was derived from a woman in her 50s in good health and CMV-seronegative. The nucleotide sequence is given as TGTGCCACCACAGGGGTAGGAGCTTTCTTT. This sequence encodes CATTGVGAFF. The variable domain in full, with residues beyond the CDR3 obtained from the reference TRBV28 and TRBJ1-1 genes, is DVKVTQSSRYLVKRTGEKVFLECVQDMDHENMFWYRQDPGLGLRLIYFSYDVKMKEKGDIPEGYSVSREKKERFSLILESASTNQTSMYLCATTGVGAFFGQGTRLTVV.